The 8 T cell receptor delta chains reported below all come from one sample, sequenced in a study of gamma-delta T cells after stem cell transplantation. TCRdb re-called clones from the RT-PCR reads via CATT. The sample lists 1,800 or so delta-chain clones; roughly a third were seen once. The specimen was gamma-delta T cells. The source of these receptors is a human donor. It is not recorded whose cells these are; they may come from a transplant donor.

The chain employs TRDV2 and TRDJ1, with TRDD3 matching over 9 bases. Trimming took 3 bases from V and 5 from J; bases not matched to a gene: 21. This CDR3 contains 19 residues. CDR1 and CDR2 from the germline V gene are GEAIGNYY and EKD. CDR3 nucleotides: TGTGCCTGTGACTCGGTACTGGGGGACTACACGTCAACACCAGATAAACTCATCTTT. Its protein is CACDSVLGDYTSTPDKLIF.

The sample holds a few counts of this clone. A far larger clone is only one base removed, so a read error is likely. As DNA, the CDR3 is TGTGCCTGTGACACCGTCTCCCTCTACACCGATAAACTCATCTTT. The encoded protein is CACDTVSLYTDKLIF. V usage is TRDV2 and J usage is TRDJ1, with unresolved D. The V and J ends lost 0 bases and 0 bases respectively, with 10 bases between them. From germline, CDR1 is GEAIGNYY and CDR2 EKD. The CDR3 is made up of 15 amino acids.

Comment on this clone: This same CDR3 is encoded by further DNA sequences in the sample. The V call is TRDV2, the J call TRDJ1; TRDD3 might be the D (5 bases). CDR3 length: 21 residues. The V end lost 0 bases, the J end lost 4 bases, and 32 bases lay between the germline ends. Germline loops: CDR1 GEAIGNYY, CDR2 EKD. CDR3 sequence reads: CACDTGGLLASTGLMDDKLIF. The CDR3 DNA reads TGTGCCTGTGACACCGGGGGTCTACTTGCGAGTACTGGTCTAATGGACGATAAACTCATCTTT.

This clone was detected only a few times. A read error may be the cause here, since a much bigger clone is one base away. This chain joins TRDV2 and TRDJ1, with 10 nucleotides matching TRDD3. Germline loops: CDR1 GEAIGNYY, CDR2 EKD. The CDR3 runs 17 residues. The CDR3: CACDALLGDEYTDKLTF. CDR3 bases: TGTGCCTGTGACGCCCTACTGGGGGATGAGTACACCGATAAACTCACCTTT.

The V and J genes are TRDV2 and TRDJ1; 13 bases agree with TRDD3. Germline V gene lookup returns CDR1 GEAIGNYY and CDR2 EKD. V shed 2 bases and J 0 bases; nucleotides not matched to a gene: 14. This CDR3 spans 20 amino acids. The CDR3: CACDNLLQLGDTRYTDKLIF. DNA for the CDR3: TGTGCCTGTGACAATCTTCTGCAACTGGGGGATACGCGTTACACCGATAAACTCATCTTT.

This clone was counted between two and nine times. V gene TRDV2 combines with J gene TRDJ1, with a weak D call TRDD3 (6 bases). This CDR3 spans 13 amino acids. The germline V and J ends were trimmed by 2 bases and 6 bases, with 12 bases remaining between them. CDR1 is GEAIGNYY and CDR2 is EKD in the germline V gene. The CDR3 region is CACDNLLGNKLIF. CDR3 sequence (DNA): TGTGCCTGTGACAACTTACTGGGAAATAAACTCATCTTT.

The gene calls are TRDV2 and TRDJ3, with D possibly TRDD3 on 6 matching bases. V was clipped by 3 bases and J by 2 bases, with 19 bases between them. The CDR3 runs 19 residues. Germline loops: CDR1 GEAIGNYY, CDR2 EKD. CDR3 in DNA: TGTGCCTGTGACCGGACGGGGGGGACCCTAGCCTGGGACACCCGACAGATGTTTTTC. This codes for CACDRTGGTLAWDTRQMFF.

The chain employs TRDV1 and TRDJ1, with D possibly matching TRDD3 (6 bases). Germline CDR1 and CDR2: TSWWSYY and QGS. V was pared by 3 bases and J by 0 bases, with 38 bases between. The CDR3 consists of 24 residues. CDR3: CALGDPGGLVLYDTPWWYTDKLIF. For the CDR3, the DNA is TGTGCTCTTGGGGACCCCGGGGGCCTTGTTCTCTACGATACGCCTTGGTGGTACACCGATAAACTCATCTTT.